This T cell receptor beta chain was recovered during a study of shared clonotypes between healthy human individuals. General observations from the study: Relative to clonotypes present in all four donors, those not shared had lower generation probabilities.

Generated by immunoSEQ multiplex PCR, the TCRdb table keeps only in-frame clones and is missing some. This table has 550,000 to 800,000 clones, 90% appearing once. Comments on this clone: Its antigen is unknown.

There are 15 residues in the CDR3. Germline V gene data show CDR1 as SEHNR and CDR2 as FQNEAQ (reference sequence). The V and J ends lost 0 bases and 4 bases respectively, with 10 bases between them. Sequenced sample: memory CD8+ T cells from PBMCs. The subset denotes: CD45RO+ cells pooled with CCR7-negative TemRA cells. The receptor was derived from a man aged 18-30 years in good health. Some clones in this sample may be carry-over from other donors' samples. The chain is built from TRBV7-9 and TRBJ2-1; D is uncertain. For the CDR3, the DNA is TGTGCCAGCAGCTTAGCGGCAGGAAAGTACAATGAGCAGTTCTTC. Protein product: CASSLAAGKYNEQFF.